The 2 T cell receptor beta chains presented below share a single source sample, sequenced in a study of Graves' ophthalmopathy and Graves' hyperthyroidism. As the template, RNA transcripts were used to amplify TCR beta CDR3 regions. First-round RT-PCR relied on HTBI primers, and a second-round multiplex PCR came next. Each CDR3 protein gets one entry after TCRdb re-called the multiplex PCR reads with MiXCR. The sample has about 1.1 million distinct CDR3 sequences; 35% to 40% are singletons. The sequencing input was peripheral blood or thyroid tissue (not recorded which). The source is an adult man with Graves' hyperthyroidism.

This chain links TRBV5-1 with TRBJ2-2, with D uncertain. The CDR3 has 15 amino acids. The germline gives CDR1 SGHRS, CDR2 YFSETQ. Trimming left V 0 bases short and J 5 bases short, with 11 bases between. CDR3 sequence: CASSLVFDGTGELFF. In DNA, the CDR3 is TGCGCCAGCAGCTTGGTCTTTGACGGGACCGGGGAGCTGTTTTTT.

This clonotype appeared a single time. The chain is built from TRBV2 and TRBJ2-6; the D gene is possibly TRBD1 (5 bases). Germline-derived CDR1 and CDR2 are SNHLY and FYNNEI. This CDR3 spans 15 amino acids. The ends were cut back, 6 bases at V and 2 bases at J, with 11 bases in the middle. CDR3: CASSATDPGANVLTF. The CDR3, as DNA: TGTGCCAGCAGCGCGACAGATCCTGGGGCCAACGTCCTGACTTTC.